This passage covers 11 T cell receptor beta chains from one sample sequenced in a study of OX40 agonist ivuxolimab in advanced cancers. Data came from immunoSEQ multiplex PCR; TCRdb stores just in-frame clones and leaves some out. Altogether about 38,000 clones are present, about 89% being singletons, with the ten largest covering around 46%. The sample here was CD4+ or CD8+ T cells sorted from blood, taken in a trial of the OX40 agonist ivuxolimab. These TCRs come from an adult with an advanced solid tumor such as melanoma, head and neck, liver or kidney cancer.

A remark on this clone: Germline is not matched at one junction end, which may reflect a read error. V and J are TRBV9 and TRBJ2-1; D tentatively reads TRBD1 or TRBD2 (7 bases each). CDR1 and CDR2 (germline): SGDLS, YYNGEE. This CDR3 is 16 amino acids long. DNA of the CDR3: TGTGCCGGCAGCGGAAAGGGAGGGGGCGAGGACAATGAGCAGTTCTTC. Protein product: CAGSGKGGGEDNEQFF.

This chain connects TRBV18 to TRBJ1-4; D gene uncertain. The CDR3 length is 17 residues. Germline assignment: CDR1 KGHSH and CDR2 LQKENI. V was cut by 4 bases and J by 4 bases, with 19 bases left in between. As DNA, the CDR3 is TGTGCCAGCTCACAGGAAGAGAGACATCTGGGTAATGAAAAACTGTTTTTT. It codes for CASSQEERHLGNEKLFF.

This clone was counted only a few times. V gene TRBV15 combines with J gene TRBJ1-4, with TRBD1 matching over 7 bases. The germline V gene has CDR1 LNHNV and CDR2 YYDKDF (reference sequence). The CDR3 contains 14 residues. With V trimmed by 5 bases and J by 3 bases, 3 bases remained unmatched. The CDR3: CATSGGTANEKLFF. DNA for the CDR3: TGTGCCACCAGCGGCGGGACAGCTAATGAAAAACTGTTTTTT.

The chain employs TRBV27 and TRBJ2-3; TRBD2 might be the D (5 bases). Germline-derived CDR1 and CDR2 are MNHEY and SMNVEV (reference sequence). Trimming took 5 bases from V and 2 from J, leaving 17 bases between them. The CDR3 totals 16 residues. The CDR3 here is CASSPPPEGYTDTQYF. The CDR3 nucleotides read TGTGCCAGCAGTCCTCCCCCTGAGGGCTACACAGATACGCAGTATTTT.

There are a few counts of this clone. J is TRBJ1-1 and V is TRBV4-2, with unresolved D. V was shortened by 1 base and J by 1 base, with 1 base between the two germline ends. From germline, CDR1 is LGHNA and CDR2 YNFKEQ. The CDR3 covers 12 residues. CDR3 sequence: CASSQGNTEAFF. As DNA, the CDR3 is TGTGCCAGCAGCCAAGGGAACACTGAAGCTTTCTTT.

The chain carries TRBV19 and TRBJ1-2; maybe TRBD1 (5 bases). The CDR3 extends over 11 amino acids. With 5 bases removed from V and 4 bases from J, the gap between germline ends came to 5 bases. Germline assignment: CDR1 LNHDA and CDR2 SQIVND (reference sequence). CDR3 DNA sequence: TGTGCCAGTAGTGACAGCTATGGCTACACCTTC. Encoded protein: CASSDSYGYTF.

This chain connects TRBV6-5 to TRBJ2-7; 11 bases map to TRBD1. The J segment lost 4 bases and the V segment lost 2 bases, leaving 1 base of the junction unmatched. The CDR3 runs to 14 residues. Germline V gene data show CDR1 as MNHEY and CDR2 as SVGAGI. In nucleotides, the CDR3 is TGTGCCAGCAGTTACGGGACAGGGGGTTACGAGCAGTACTTC. Translating it yields CASSYGTGGYEQYF.

The chain couples TRBV21-1 to TRBJ2-7; the table names TRBD1, a call not compared with the DNA. TRBV21-1 is labeled a pseudogene. There are 10 residues in the CDR3. As DNA, the CDR3 is TGTGCCAGCAACGGACACCACCAGTACTTC. Translated, it gives CASNGHHQYF.

V usage is TRBV11-3 and J usage is TRBJ2-6; weak D call: TRBD1 (6 bases). Germline values: CDR1 SGHNT, CDR2 YENEEA. This CDR3 is 19 amino acids long. V was shortened by 0 bases and J by 2 bases, with 17 bases between the two germline ends. CDR3 sequence reads: CASSLDLPGHTTGANVLTF. CDR3 nucleotide sequence: TGTGCCAGCAGCTTAGACCTACCGGGACATACTACTGGGGCCAACGTCCTGACTTTC.

The gene calls are TRBV6-6 and TRBJ2-7; a weak D match, TRBD1 (5 bases). CDR3 length: 13 amino acids. Germline V gene sequence: CDR1 MNHNY, CDR2 SVGAGI (reference sequence). The V gene lost 3 bases and the J gene lost 2 bases, with 8 bases spanning the gap. The CDR3 loop reads CASSYQGAYEQYF. The CDR3, as DNA: TGTGCCAGCAGTTATCAGGGTGCCTACGAGCAGTACTTC.

The chain is built from TRBV6-5 and TRBJ1-2; the match to TRBD1 covers 7 bases. The germline gives CDR1 MNHEY, CDR2 SVGAGI. The CDR3 runs 13 residues. Trimming took 5 bases from V and 8 from J; bases not matched to a gene: 8. The CDR3 is CASSETGERGYTF. In DNA, the CDR3 is TGTGCCAGCAGTGAAACAGGGGAACGGGGCTACACCTTC.